The 19 T cell receptor beta chains given below trace back to one sample, sequenced in a study of identical twins. In TCRdb, the 5' RACE reads were re-called with MiXCR into one record per CDR3 protein. The repertoire holds 700,000 or so distinct CDR3 sequences, over 8.5% seen once, with around 0.98% in the top ten. These data also formed part of another study, on yellow fever vaccine responses in identical twins.

Sequencing was performed on PBMCs. The receptors derive from a woman aged 18 to 35 in good health.

The table lists this clonotype with many counts. The chain uses TRBV7-3 and TRBJ1-2, with 10 positions matching TRBD1. The CDR3 contains 15 residues. V gave up 4 bases and J gave up 8 bases; unmatched junction bases: 10. Germline CDR1 SGHTA, CDR2 FQGTGA. CDR3 residues: CASSSTGGTSGGYTF. The CDR3 nucleotides read TGTGCCAGCAGCTCGACAGGGGGCACTTCAGGAGGCTACACCTTC.

This clonotype was seen only a few times. The J gene is TRBJ2-7, the V gene TRBV10-3, with TRBD2 as a possible D gene (5 bases). CDR1 and CDR2 from the germline V gene are ENHRY and SYGVKD. The CDR3 totals 15 residues. The ends were cut back, 6 bases at V and 1 base at J, with 16 bases in the middle. The CDR3 here is CAIRQSTGISYEQYF. CDR3 bases: TGTGCCATCAGGCAGTCAACGGGAATATCCTACGAGCAGTACTTC.

V and J are TRBV9 and TRBJ2-2; 15 nucleotides line up with TRBD2. Per the germline V gene, CDR1 is SGDLS and CDR2 is YYNGEE. J was trimmed by 3 bases and V by 4 bases; bases with no gene match: 16. The CDR3 runs 21 residues. CDR3 protein: CASSSPGRTSGRATYTGELFF. CDR3 DNA sequence: TGTGCCAGCAGCTCCCCCGGTCGGACTAGCGGGAGGGCCACGTACACCGGGGAGCTGTTTTTT.

This clonotype has a count of ten or more. V gene TRBV5-1 combines with J gene TRBJ1-6; the match to TRBD1 covers 7 bases. From germline, CDR1 is SGHRS and CDR2 YFSETQ. The CDR3 has 15 amino acids. The V and J ends lost 2 bases and 5 bases, in that order; junction bases with no gene match: 4. The CDR3 sequence is CASSLGTADNSPLHF. DNA for the CDR3: TGCGCCAGCAGCTTAGGGACAGCAGATAATTCACCCCTCCACTTT.

There are a few counts of this clonotype. The CDR3 DNA reads as TGCAGTGCTAGAGACGGGGGGGGGCGAGGGAGCTATGGCTACACCTTC. Translated: CSARDGGGRGSYGYTF. The V gene is TRBV20-1, the J gene TRBJ1-2; a weak D match, TRBD1 (6 bases). Germline assignment: CDR1 DFQATT and CDR2 SNEGSKA (reference sequence). Trimming cost V 0 bases and J 4 bases, with 18 bases left between them. CDR3 size: 16 residues.

The chain carries TRBV2 and TRBJ2-7, with D tentatively TRBD1 or TRBD2 (6 bases each). This CDR3 spans 13 amino acids. Trimming took 7 bases from V and 2 from J, leaving 12 bases between them. Germline V gives CDR1 SNHLY, CDR2 FYNNEI. Here the CDR3 DNA reads TGTGCCAGCAAAGGGGGGTCGACCTACGAGCAGTACTTC. It yields the protein CASKGGSTYEQYF. Looking up the rest from reference TRBV2 and TRBJ2-7 gives the full variable domain: EPEVTQTPSHQVTQMGQEVILRCVPISNHLYFYWYRQILGQKVEFLVSFYNNEISEKSEIFDDQFSVERPDGSNFTLKIRSTKLEDSAMYFCASKGGSTYEQYFGPGTRLTVT.

V and J are TRBV27 and TRBJ2-3; 9 bases agree with TRBD2. The V gene's germline CDR1 is MNHEY and CDR2 SMNVEV (reference sequence). The CDR3 totals 15 residues. Trimming cost V 2 bases and J 4 bases; bases outside gene matches: 4. The CDR3 is CASSLGGRASDTQYF. The CDR3 DNA reads TGTGCCAGCAGTTTAGGCGGGAGGGCCTCAGATACGCAGTATTTT.

The chain couples TRBV11-1 to TRBJ2-5, with a weak D call TRBD2 (6 bases). Germline V gene data show CDR1 as SGHAT and CDR2 as FQDESV (reference sequence). The CDR3 spans 15 residues. Trimming took off 2 bases at V and 4 bases at J, with 14 bases between the two ends. CDR3 nucleotides: TGTGCCAGCAGCTTATATACAGGAGGGGCAGAGACCCAGTACTTC. Translating it yields CASSLYTGGAETQYF.

This clonotype appeared many times. This chain joins TRBV7-9 and TRBJ2-5; 9 bases are shared with TRBD2. The V segment lost 6 bases and the J segment 4 bases; nucleotides outside the gene matches: 9. Germline V CDR1 and CDR2: SEHNR, FQNEAQ (reference sequence). This CDR3 spans 15 amino acids. The DNA of the CDR3 is TGTGCCAGCAGGTCTAGCGGGATCGGGCTAGAGACCCAGTACTTC. It codes for CASRSSGIGLETQYF.

There are many counts of this clonotype. The J gene is TRBJ2-7, the V gene TRBV5-1; 8 nucleotides match TRBD1. CDR3 length: 15 residues. Germline V CDR1 and CDR2: SGHRS, YFSETQ. V trimming: 0 bases; J trimming: 4 bases; junction bases outside the gene matches: 6. The CDR3, as DNA: TGCGCCAGCAGCTTGGGGACAGGGAAAATTTACGAGCAGTACTTC. Translated: CASSLGTGKIYEQYF.

This clonotype has just a few counts. The rearrangement links TRBV20-1 to TRBJ2-1, with D unclear. The CDR3 contains 15 residues. Germline CDR1 and CDR2: DFQATT and SNEGSKA (reference sequence). V was trimmed by 5 bases and J by 0 bases, leaving 14 bases between them. This chain's CDR3 is CSADESASSYNEQFF. The CDR3 nucleotides read TGCAGTGCTGATGAGAGCGCTAGCTCCTACAATGAGCAGTTCTTC.

The chain couples TRBV5-6 to TRBJ1-5, with D perhaps TRBD1 (6 bases). V was trimmed by 3 bases and J by 5 bases, leaving 15 bases between them. The CDR3 has 15 amino acids. CDR1 is SGHDT and CDR2 is YYEEEE in the germline V gene. The CDR3 DNA reads TGTGCCAGCAGCTCTAGGGGGGGGGCGGATCAGCCCCAGCATTTT. Its translation: CASSSRGGADQPQHF.

This clonotype was detected ten times or more. The gene calls are TRBV5-1 and TRBJ2-1; D is ambiguous. The ends were cut back, 0 bases at V and 8 bases at J, with 12 bases in the middle. CDR1 and CDR2 from the germline V gene are SGHRS and YFSETQ. This CDR3 has 14 residues. Here the CDR3 DNA reads TGCGCCAGCAGCTTGGCACCCTTTTCCCATGAGCAGTTCTTC. This translates into CASSLAPFSHEQFF.

In its sample, this clonotype was seen a few times. This chain connects TRBV27 to TRBJ2-6; the D is unclear. The CDR3 is 16 amino acids. Germline V gives CDR1 MNHEY, CDR2 SMNVEV (reference sequence). Trimming left V 3 bases short and J 3 bases short, with 12 bases between. Written as DNA, the CDR3 is TGTGCCAGCAGTTTTCTTGTTGCCGGTGGGGCCAACGTCCTGACTTTC. It encodes CASSFLVAGGANVLTF.

The chain links TRBV3-1 to TRBJ2-5; 10 bases align to TRBD2. V was pared by 5 bases and J by 5 bases, with 8 bases of the junction left unmatched. This CDR3 is built from 15 residues. The V gene's germline CDR1 is LGHDT and CDR2 YNNKEL (reference sequence). CDR3 sequence reads: CASSTRTSGRETQYF. The CDR3 bases are TGTGCCAGCAGCACCCGGACTAGCGGCCGGGAGACCCAGTACTTC.

This clonotype was seen a handful of times. The chain has TRBV6-2 or TRBV6-3 and TRBJ2-1, with no clear D. Germline lookup yields CDR1 MNHEY and CDR2 SVGEGT. With 2 bases removed from V and 10 bases from J, the gap between germline ends came to 9 bases. CDR3 length equals 12 residues. The CDR3, as DNA: TGTGCCAGCAGTTACGGCAAGACCGAGCAGTTCTTC. Amino acid sequence: CASSYGKTEQFF.

This clonotype has just a few counts. This rearrangement joins TRBV4-1 to TRBJ2-1; TRBD2 might be the D (5 bases). The V end was cut by 1 base, the J end by 0 bases, with 25 bases between. The CDR3 consists of 21 residues. Germline CDR1 is MGHRA and CDR2 is YSYEKL. Written as DNA, the CDR3 is TGCGCCAGCAGCCAAGCCCCCCCCCTGGGAAGCGGTCCCAGCTCCTACAATGAGCAGTTCTTC. It translates to CASSQAPPLGSGPSSYNEQFF.

This clonotype was detected ten times or more. The V and J genes are TRBV5-1 and TRBJ2-1, with TRBD1 matching over 7 bases. Germline assignment: CDR1 SGHRS and CDR2 YFSETQ. This CDR3 is 14 amino acids long. Losses at the gene ends were 8 bases for V and 7 bases for J; bases not matched to a gene: 12. CDR3 sequence: CASSPGQPGNEQFF. CDR3 nucleotides: TGCGCCAGTTCGCCGGGACAGCCAGGAAATGAGCAGTTCTTC.

This chain uses TRBV7-8 with TRBJ1-4, with D unclear. V was trimmed by 1 base and J by 3 bases, leaving 15 bases between them. Germline loops: CDR1 SGHVS, CDR2 FQNEAQ. The CDR3 runs to 17 residues. The CDR3 sequence: CASSLESYSRANEKLFF. CDR3 bases: TGTGCCAGCAGCTTAGAAAGTTACAGCCGCGCTAATGAAAAACTGTTTTTT.